These T cell receptor beta chains were read from a single sample in a study of CD8 T cells in ankylosing spondylitis. TCRdb re-analysed the 5' RACE reads in MiXCR, keeping a single row per CDR3 protein. In the table there are 200,000 to 250,000 distinct CDR3 sequences, approximately 20% of which are singletons. Sequencing input: blood, either unsorted or a sorted T cell fraction (not recorded which). The receptors derive from a male donor with ankylosing spondylitis. Both conserved end residues are part of each CDR3. Each record gives: clone size, J gene, D gene, V gene, CDR3 protein, CDR3 DNA. A D gene is named only where the DNA matches it firmly. Clone size is given for some rows only: seen once, a few or many times, or a class if the clone is expanded.

NA TRBJ2-2 NA TRBV29-1 CSVERGIGGELFF TGCAGCGTTGAGCGGGGTATCGGCGGGGAGCTGTTTTTT
few TRBJ2-6 NA TRBV9 CASLIPGRSGANVLTF TGTGCCAGTTTGATCCCAGGGCGCTCTGGGGCCAACGTCCTGACTTTC
few TRBJ2-7 NA TRBV7-9 CASSPGPEIGDEQYF TGTGCCAGCAGCCCAGGCCCCGAGATTGGGGACGAGCAGTACTTC
NA TRBJ2-1 TRBD2 TRBV7-3 CASGGGGSYNEQFF TGTGCCAGCGGTGGCGGGGGCTCCTACAATGAGCAGTTCTTC
few TRBJ2-3 NA TRBV12-3/TRBV12-4 CASSNDFGTQYF TGTGCCAGCAGTAACGACTTTGGTACGCAGTATTTT
NA TRBJ1-4 NA TRBV18 CASSTDGQTTNEKLFF TGTGCCAGCTCAACAGATGGACAGACAACTAATGAAAAACTGTTTTTT
NA TRBJ2-5 NA TRBV7-9 CASSGRAETQYF TGTGCCAGCAGCGGAAGGGCTGAGACCCAGTACTTC
NA TRBJ2-7 TRBD2 TRBV20-1 CSANRVVGTSGSLYEQYF TGCAGTGCTAACCGAGTTGTCGGGACTAGCGGGAGCTTATACGAGCAGTACTTC
few TRBJ2-7 TRBD2 TRBV7-8 CASSLEASGSIYEQYF TGTGCCAGCAGCTTAGAGGCTAGCGGGAGTATTTACGAGCAGTACTTC
few TRBJ1-1 NA TRBV12-3/TRBV12-4 CASSFRTSNTEAFF TGTGCCAGCAGTTTTCGCACTTCAAACACTGAAGCTTTCTTT
many TRBJ2-5 TRBD2 TRBV5-5 CASSLLAGTRETQYF TGTGCCAGCAGCTTGCTAGCGGGGACCCGAGAGACCCAGTACTTC
few TRBJ2-7 NA TRBV7-8 CASSFVGGYDEQYF TGTGCCAGCAGCTTCGTTGGGGGGTACGACGAGCAGTACTTC
NA TRBJ2-3 NA TRBV7-9 CASSFPPQGTSTDTQYF TGTGCCAGCAGCTTTCCCCCACAGGGTACTAGCACAGATACGCAGTATTTT
NA TRBJ1-1 NA TRBV7-2 CASSSLRVTEAFF TGTGCCAGCAGCTCGCTCAGGGTCACTGAAGCTTTCTTT
few TRBJ2-7 TRBD2 TRBV12-3/TRBV12-4 CASSLRLAGGGEQYF TGTGCCAGCAGTTTAAGGCTAGCGGGAGGCGGAGAGCAGTACTTC
NA TRBJ2-7 NA TRBV12-3/TRBV12-4 CASDSTNYEQYF TGTGCCAGCGACTCTACTAACTACGAGCAGTACTTC
few TRBJ1-5 NA TRBV9 CASSASGVYDQPQHF TGTGCCAGCAGCGCCTCAGGGGTGTACGATCAGCCCCAGCATTTT
few TRBJ2-1 NA TRBV6-4 CASSDGVAGSDEQFF TGTGCCAGCAGTGACGGAGTAGCAGGTAGCGATGAGCAGTTCTTC
NA TRBJ2-7 NA TRBV7-9 CASSSRDSTNYYEQYF TGTGCCAGCAGCTCCCGGGACTCAACCAACTACTACGAGCAGTACTTC
few TRBJ2-1 NA TRBV27 CASTPGASPYNEQFF TGTGCCAGCACCCCGGGGGCCTCCCCTTACAATGAGCAGTTCTTC
few TRBJ2-1 TRBD2 TRBV13 CASSPGSGGEQFF TGTGCCAGCAGCCCCGGGAGCGGGGGTGAGCAGTTCTTC
NA TRBJ1-2 TRBD1 TRBV6-5 CASSYSWRGQGVYGYTF TGTGCCAGCAGTTACTCGTGGAGGGGGCAGGGGGTCTATGGCTACACCTTC
NA TRBJ2-3 TRBD2 TRBV20-1 CSARDRSGEGGYTQYF TGCAGTGCTAGAGATAGGAGCGGGGAAGGCGGCTATACGCAGTATTTT
few TRBJ1-2 TRBD1 TRBV7-9 CASSLAEQGWVYGYTF TGTGCCAGCAGCTTAGCGGAACAGGGGTGGGTCTATGGCTACACCTTC
NA TRBJ2-3 NA TRBV7-9 CASRTGPSSTDTQYF TGTGCCAGCAGAACGGGACCCAGTAGCACAGATACGCAGTATTTT
few TRBJ2-7 TRBD2 TRBV7-9 CASSLSTSGRDNEQYF TGTGCCAGCAGCTTATCGACTAGCGGGAGGGATAACGAGCAGTACTTC
many TRBJ2-1 TRBD2 TRBV29-1 CSVCLTSSGGGSYNEQFF TGCAGCGTTTGTCTAACGTCTAGCGGGGGCGGCTCCTACAATGAGCAGTTCTTC
many TRBJ2-3 TRBD2 TRBV7-9 CASSPTSGGRTDTQYF TGTGCCAGCAGCCCGACTAGCGGGGGACGCACAGATACGCAGTATTTT
many TRBJ2-7 TRBD1 TRBV12-3/TRBV12-4 CASSTGGVYEQYF TGTGCCAGCAGCACAGGGGGAGTATACGAGCAGTACTTC
NA TRBJ2-1 TRBD2 TRBV5-5 CASSWGLLSSYNEQFF TGTGCCAGCAGCTGGGGACTATTAAGCTCCTACAATGAGCAGTTCTTC
NA TRBJ2-5 TRBD1 TRBV2 CASRGQAEETQYF TGTGCCAGCAGGGGACAGGCGGAGGAGACCCAGTACTTC
few TRBJ2-7 NA TRBV9 CASSGGAFGEQYF TGTGCCAGCAGCGGGGGGGCCTTCGGCGAGCAGTACTTC
NA TRBJ2-1 NA TRBV6-2/TRBV6-3 CASSYTPPGEQFF TGTGCCAGCAGTTATACTCCCCCCGGTGAGCAGTTCTTC
few TRBJ2-3 TRBD2 TRBV13 CASSSGTSGSDTQYF TGTGCCAGCAGCTCCGGGACTAGCGGATCGGATACGCAGTATTTT
NA TRBJ1-2 NA TRBV12-3/TRBV12-4 CASSQGTGYTF TGTGCCAGCTCTCAGGGGACTGGCTACACCTTC
many TRBJ2-1 NA TRBV9 CASSVEVNSYNEQFF TGTGCCAGCAGCGTAGAGGTAAACTCCTACAATGAGCAGTTCTTC
few TRBJ2-5 NA TRBV6-5 CASSSSGEQLAGETQYF TGTGCCAGCAGTTCATCGGGGGAGCAGCTAGCAGGAGAGACCCAGTACTTC
few TRBJ2-7 TRBD2 TRBV20-1 CSARGLATTYEQYF TGCAGTGCTAGAGGACTAGCGACTACCTACGAGCAGTACTTC
NA TRBJ2-7 NA TRBV3-1 CASSQATRAIEQYF TGTGCCAGCAGCCAAGCGACCAGGGCCATCGAGCAGTACTTC
few TRBJ2-3 TRBD2 TRBV11-2 CASSLDWIGGRDTDTQYF TGTGCCAGCAGCTTAGATTGGATTGGCGGGAGGGACACAGATACGCAGTATTTT
NA TRBJ2-7 NA TRBV7-9 CASSSSPDHYEQYF TGTGCCAGCAGTTCTTCCCCAGACCACTACGAGCAGTACTTC
NA TRBJ1-1 NA TRBV20-1 CSARQGSEAFF TGCAGTGCTAGACAGGGTTCTGAAGCTTTCTTT
many TRBJ2-5 NA TRBV29-1 CSVTARETQYF TGCAGCGTGACAGCGCGCGAGACCCAGTACTTC
NA TRBJ2-1 NA TRBV12-3/TRBV12-4 CASSWGQGDVDEQFF TGTGCCAGCAGTTGGGGTCAGGGAGACGTCGATGAGCAGTTCTTC
NA TRBJ2-2 TRBD1 TRBV4-1 CASGPDRANTGELFF TGCGCCAGCGGGCCGGACAGGGCGAACACCGGGGAGCTGTTTTTT
NA TRBJ2-1 TRBD2 TRBV19 CASRPVGGSTEQFF TGTGCCAGTAGGCCGGTGGGCGGGAGTACCGAGCAGTTCTTC